These 32 T cell receptor beta chains came from one sample sequenced in a study of cytomegalovirus exposure and HLA in healthy donors. The PCR employed 60 Vbeta primers together with 13 Jbeta primers. TCRdb's table, derived via immunoSEQ multiplex PCR, lists solely in-frame clones and lacks some. The profile shows about 190,000 clones, roughly 80% of them singletons. Material: PBMCs. The origin of the receptors is a woman between 45 and 65 years old in good health and CMV-seropositive.

Here the CDR3 DNA reads TGCGCCAGCAGGGGGGGGGCCACAGATACGCAGTATTTT. Translated: CASRGGATDTQYF. This chain connects TRBV4-1 to TRBJ2-3; D is perhaps TRBD2 (7 bases). V gave up 6 bases and J gave up 2 bases, with 9 bases separating them. The germline V gene encodes CDR1 MGHRA and CDR2 YSYEKL. The length of the CDR3 is 13 residues.

This clone was picked up one time. The V call is TRBV19, the J call TRBJ2-1; maybe TRBD2 (5 bases). There are 15 residues in the CDR3. The V and J ends lost 8 bases and 5 bases respectively, with 19 bases between them. The germline V gene encodes CDR1 LNHDA and CDR2 SQIVND (reference sequence). The CDR3 nucleotides are TGTGCCAGTGGAACTAGTAACCCGGGGAACAATGAGCAGTTCTTC. This gives the protein CASGTSNPGNNEQFF.

The J gene is TRBJ2-3, the V gene TRBV5-4; 10 nucleotides align to TRBD2. Germline V gene data show CDR1 as SGHNT and CDR2 as YYREEE (reference sequence). This CDR3 comprises 14 residues. After removal of 4 bases from V and 3 bases from J, the junction contained 2 bases not matched to a gene. The CDR3 DNA reads TGTGCCAGCAGCCCGGGACTAGCGACAGATACGCAGTATTTT. Protein product: CASSPGLATDTQYF.

V gene TRBV6-6 combines with J gene TRBJ2-7, with 7 nucleotides matching TRBD1. Germline trimming cut 6 bases from V and 2 bases from J; bases unmatched to any gene: 10. Germline CDR1 is MNHNY and CDR2 is SVGAGI (reference sequence). The length of the CDR3 is 15 residues. The CDR3 sequence is CASRPGQGVTYEQYF. DNA for the CDR3: TGTGCCAGCAGGCCTGGGCAGGGGGTGACCTACGAGCAGTACTTC.

The rearrangement joins TRBV18 to TRBJ1-1, with D possibly being TRBD1 (5 bases). Germline loops: CDR1 KGHSH, CDR2 LQKENI. The V and J ends lost 10 bases and 0 bases respectively, with 15 bases between them. CDR3 length equals 14 residues. This CDR3 reads CATRTGGMNTEAFF. DNA for the CDR3: TGTGCCACAAGAACAGGAGGGATGAACACTGAAGCTTTCTTT.

V is TRBV28 and J is TRBJ2-2; D is ambiguous. V was trimmed by 5 bases and J by 5 bases, leaving 9 bases between them. Germline CDR1 reads MDHEN; CDR2 reads SYDVKM. CDR3 length: 13 amino acids. This CDR3 is CASSMAETGELFF. Written as DNA, the CDR3 is TGTGCCAGCAGTATGGCGGAAACCGGGGAGCTGTTTTTT.

This sequence joins TRBV5-1 and TRBJ1-5; 8 nucleotides match TRBD1. Germline V gene lookup returns CDR1 SGHRS and CDR2 YFSETQ. The CDR3 has 14 residues. Trimming took 5 bases from V and 7 from J; bases not matched to a gene: 8. In DNA form, the CDR3 reads TGCGCCAGCAGTTTGACAGGGGATAGCCAGCCCCAGCATTTT. Translation: CASSLTGDSQPQHF.

The chain recombines TRBV5-1 with TRBJ2-2, with D possibly matching TRBD1 (5 bases). V was shortened by 5 bases and J by 4 bases, with 15 bases between the two germline ends. This CDR3 has 15 residues. Germline V lookup: CDR1 SGHRS, CDR2 YFSETQ. CDR3 DNA: TGCGCCAGCAGGCGAGGCACCCAGGGCACCGGGGAGCTGTTTTTT. As protein: CASRRGTQGTGELFF.

This chain uses TRBV19 with TRBJ1-1, with D possibly matching TRBD1 (6 bases). V gave up 6 bases and J gave up 5 bases, with 13 bases separating them. The CDR3 has 13 amino acids. Per germline, CDR1 LNHDA and CDR2 SQIVND (reference sequence). The CDR3 bases are TGTGCCAGTAGCGCCTCCGGACAGACTGAAGCTTTCTTT. Translating it yields CASSASGQTEAFF. Full variable domain (remainder filled in from reference TRBV19 and TRBJ1-1): DGGITQSPKYLFRKEGQNVTLSCEQNLNHDAMYWYRQDPGQGLRLIYYSQIVNDFQKGDIAEGYSVSREKKESFPLTVTSAQKNPTAFYLCASSASGQTEAFFGQGTRLTVV.

The V and J genes are TRBV27 and TRBJ2-7, with 7 bases fitting TRBD1. This CDR3 spans 12 amino acids. V lost 9 bases to trimming and J lost 5 bases; unmatched junction nucleotides: 7. Germline-derived CDR1 and CDR2 are MNHEY and SMNVEV (reference sequence). CDR3 coding DNA: TGTGCCAGTAAACAGGGGTTCGACGAGCAGTACTTC. The encoded protein is CASKQGFDEQYF.

The genes are TRBV5-8 and TRBJ1-2, with 7 nucleotides matching TRBD1. CDR3 size: 13 residues. CDR1 is SGHTS and CDR2 is YDEGEE in the germline V gene. V shed 1 base, J shed 6 bases, and the junction held 3 bases outside the gene matches. The CDR3 DNA reads TGTGCCAGCAGCTTGTGGACAGGCGATGGCTACACCTTC. Translated, it gives CASSLWTGDGYTF.

V is TRBV7-9 and J is TRBJ2-2, with TRBD2 matching over 8 bases. The CDR3 is made up of 16 amino acids. CDR1 SEHNR and CDR2 FQNEAQ come from the germline V gene (reference sequence). V shed 2 bases, J shed 2 bases, and the junction held 4 bases outside the gene matches. The CDR3 region has the DNA TGTGCCAGCAGCTTACGGCGGGGGGCTAACACCGGGGAGCTGTTTTTT. It is translated as CASSLRRGANTGELFF.

The rearrangement uses TRBV7-2 and TRBJ1-2; the D gene is possibly TRBD1 (5 bases). This CDR3 contains 16 residues. The V end was cut by 4 bases, the J end by 0 bases, with 15 bases between. From germline, CDR1 is SGHTA and CDR2 FQGNSA. The CDR3 is CASSSDITLANYGYTF. The CDR3 nucleotides read TGTGCCAGCAGCTCGGACATTACGTTAGCTAACTATGGCTACACCTTC.

The chain is built from TRBV29-1 and TRBJ2-7; 10 nucleotides line up with TRBD1. The CDR3 covers 13 residues. V trimming: 6 bases; J trimming: 6 bases; junction bases outside the gene matches: 8. Per the germline V gene, CDR1 is SQVTM and CDR2 is ANQGSEA. The CDR3: CSVGQGVRGEQYF. The CDR3 nucleotides read TGCAGCGTAGGACAGGGGGTTCGCGGCGAGCAGTACTTC.

The V gene is TRBV25-1, the J gene TRBJ1-2; the D gene is possibly TRBD1 (5 bases). Germline V CDR1 and CDR2: MGHDK, SYGVNS. This CDR3 region has 15 residues. V was shortened by 1 base and J by 1 base, with 10 bases between the two germline ends. The CDR3 DNA sequence: TGTGCCAGCAGTGAATCGGGACTCGGTAACTATGGCTACACCTTC. This encodes CASSESGLGNYGYTF.

This chain connects TRBV27 to TRBJ2-7; 9 nucleotides line up with TRBD1. The CDR3 length is 15 residues. CDR1 is MNHEY, CDR2 SMNVEV, per germline (reference sequence). V shed 5 bases and J 0 bases; nucleotides not matched to a gene: 5. CDR3 bases: TGTGCCAGCAGTGGCACAGGGGGCGGCTCCTACGAGCAGTACTTC. It codes for CASSGTGGGSYEQYF.

The rearrangement links TRBV11-2 to TRBJ2-2, with TRBD2 identical over 9 bases. The V and J ends lost 4 bases and 2 bases, in that order; junction bases with no gene match: 5. Per the germline V gene, CDR1 is SGHAT and CDR2 is FQNNGV. The CDR3 totals 16 residues. The CDR3 coding sequence is TGTGCCAGCAGCTCCCAACTAGCGGGTAACACCGGGGAGCTGTTTTTT. Its translation: CASSSQLAGNTGELFF.

V is TRBV5-5 and J is TRBJ1-2; maybe TRBD1 (5 bases). The CDR3 contains 13 residues. Germline assignment: CDR1 SGHKS and CDR2 YYEKEE (reference sequence). The V gene lost 0 bases and the J gene lost 6 bases, with 9 bases spanning the gap. In DNA, the CDR3 is TGTGCCAGCAGCTTGGGGGGGGTGAATGGCTACACCTTC. It yields the protein CASSLGGVNGYTF.

The chain has TRBV5-8 and TRBJ1-1; TRBD1 might be the D (5 bases). Trimming left V 3 bases short and J 5 bases short, with 20 bases between. CDR1 and CDR2 (germline): SGHTS, YDEGEE. This CDR3 region has 16 residues. The CDR3 DNA sequence: TGTGCCAGCAGCTGGGGAGCCGGGGGTGGATGGACTGAAGCTTTCTTT. Translating it yields CASSWGAGGGWTEAFF.

The chain has TRBV6-5 and TRBJ1-1; no clear D gene. The CDR3 spans 11 residues. Per the germline V gene, CDR1 is MNHEY and CDR2 is SVGAGI. Deletions cut 4 bases from V and 8 bases from J, with 8 bases between. The CDR3 sequence: CASSSGGEAFF. The CDR3 DNA is TGTGCCAGCAGTTCGGGAGGAGAAGCTTTCTTT.

The V and J genes are TRBV5-6 and TRBJ1-6, with D possibly being TRBD1 (5 bases). CDR1 SGHDT and CDR2 YYEEEE come from the germline V gene. This CDR3 has 13 amino acids. Trimming cost V 0 bases and J 8 bases, with 6 bases left between them. CDR3 sequence: CASSLGGYSPLHF. DNA of the CDR3: TGTGCCAGCAGCTTGGGGGGCTATTCACCCCTCCACTTT. Full variable domain (remainder filled in from reference TRBV5-6 and TRBJ1-6): DAGVTQSPTHLIKTRGQQVTLRCSPKSGHDTVSWYQQALGQGPQFIFQYYEEEERQRGNFPDRFSGHQFPNYSSELNVNALLLGDSALYLCASSLGGYSPLHFGNGTRLTVT.

This rearrangement joins TRBV9 to TRBJ1-2; 9 bases are a match to TRBD1. This CDR3 is 15 amino acids long. V lost 0 bases and J lost 5; bases outside the gene matches: 5. Germline CDR1 SGDLS, CDR2 YYNGEE. CDR3 sequence: CASSVEGQGGYGYTF. The DNA for the CDR3 is TGTGCCAGCAGCGTAGAGGGACAGGGCGGTTATGGCTACACCTTC. The whole variable domain, filled in from reference TRBV9 and TRBJ1-2, reads DSGVTQTPKHLITATGQRVTLRCSPRSGDLSVYWYQQSLDQGLQFLIQYYNGEERAKGNILERFSAQQFPDLHSELNLSSLELGDSALYFCASSVEGQGGYGYTFGSGTRLTVV.

The V gene is TRBV6-5, the J gene TRBJ1-2; the match to TRBD1 covers 9 bases. Germline CDR1 reads MNHEY; CDR2 reads SVGAGI. V shed 6 bases, J shed 7 bases, and the junction held 6 bases outside the gene matches. This CDR3 comprises 13 residues. The CDR3 DNA follows: TGTGCCAGCAGCGCAACAGGGGGCCTTGGCTACACCTTC. Encoded protein: CASSATGGLGYTF.

The rearrangement uses TRBV5-1 and TRBJ2-3, with 13 bases aligning to TRBD2. Germline assignment: CDR1 SGHRS and CDR2 YFSETQ. V dropped 4 bases and J dropped 1; count of bases not matched to a gene: 6. The CDR3 contains 17 residues. CDR3 amino acids: CASSPLGLAGGTDTQYF. DNA for the CDR3: TGCGCCAGCAGCCCCCTCGGACTAGCGGGGGGCACAGATACGCAGTATTTT.

The chain joins TRBV10-1 to TRBJ1-3, with 10 nucleotides matching TRBD1. V was pared by 0 bases and J by 2 bases, with 1 base of the junction left unmatched. Germline V lookup: CDR1 WNHNN, CDR2 SYGVQD (reference sequence). The length of the CDR3 is 16 residues. The CDR3 is CASSESGTGAGNTIYF. In nucleotides, the CDR3 is TGCGCCAGCAGTGAGTCCGGGACAGGGGCTGGAAACACCATATATTTT.

This chain joins TRBV29-1 and TRBJ1-5; a weak D match, TRBD1 (6 bases). The CDR3 totals 13 residues. Per the germline V gene, CDR1 is SQVTM and CDR2 is ANQGSEA. Trimming stripped 4 bases from V and 5 bases from J, with 12 bases between. The chain's CDR3 is CSVGQGYHQPQHF. CDR3 sequence (DNA): TGCAGCGTTGGGCAGGGGTACCATCAGCCCCAGCATTTT.

Note on this clone: At one end, the junction sequence differs from germline, possibly due to a read error. This chain uses TRBV4-1 with TRBJ1-2; perhaps TRBD1 as D (6 bases). This CDR3 has 13 amino acids. Germline V gene lookup returns CDR1 MGHRA and CDR2 YSYEKL. The CDR3 DNA follows: TGTGCCAGCAGCACCCGGACAGACCGGGGCTACACCTTC. Its translation: CASSTRTDRGYTF.

This chain uses TRBV7-9 with TRBJ2-5, with TRBD1 identical over 11 bases. Germline-derived CDR1 and CDR2 are SEHNR and FQNEAQ (reference sequence). The CDR3 runs to 15 residues. V lost 3 bases, J lost 5 bases, and 5 bases stayed unmatched. The CDR3 DNA sequence: TGTGCCAGCAGCTTTATGGGACAGGGGGGGGAGACCCAGTACTTC. Translation: CASSFMGQGGETQYF.

The gene calls are TRBV5-6 and TRBJ1-6; 7 bases are shared with TRBD1. Germline values: CDR1 SGHDT, CDR2 YYEEEE. The CDR3 contains 17 residues. The junction had 16 bases not matched to a gene; V was cut back by 4 bases and J by 9 bases. CDR3 loop: CASSAYRGRGSGSPLHF. CDR3 in DNA: TGTGCCAGCAGCGCCTACAGGGGTCGGGGTAGCGGTTCACCCCTCCACTTT.

This sequence joins TRBV18 and TRBJ1-2; D possibly corresponds to TRBD1 (6 bases). Trimming removed 1 base from V and 1 base from J, with 13 bases in between. The germline V gene encodes CDR1 KGHSH and CDR2 LQKENI. The CDR3 length is 16 residues. The CDR3 here is CASSPLQGTLNYGYTF. CDR3 nucleotides: TGTGCCAGCTCACCACTCCAGGGGACCCTTAACTATGGCTACACCTTC.

The chain is built from TRBV5-4 and TRBJ2-3; 10 bases map to TRBD2. CDR3 length: 16 amino acids. The trim removed 0 bases at V and 3 bases at J, leaving 4 bases unmatched. Germline V gene data show CDR1 as SGHNT and CDR2 as YYREEE (reference sequence). Written as DNA, the CDR3 is TGTGCCAGCAGCTTGGGAGGACTAGCGGCAACAGATACGCAGTATTTT. Its protein product is CASSLGGLAATDTQYF.

The CDR3 bases are TGTGCCAGCAGTGAGTGGGGAGGTTTGGCTCAAAACATTCAGTACTTC. It codes for CASSEWGGLAQNIQYF. The chain joins TRBV6-1 to TRBJ2-4; D may be TRBD2 (6 bases). The ends were cut back, 3 bases at V and 5 bases at J, with 17 bases in the middle. CDR1 is MNHNS and CDR2 is SASEGT in the germline V gene. CDR3 length: 16 residues.